The 20 T cell receptor beta chains given below trace back to one sample, sequenced in a study of kidney transplant recipient with SARS-CoV-2 infection. TCRdb ran MiXCR on the reads and lists one entry per CDR3 protein. The profile shows about 240,000 distinct CDR3 sequences, around 26% of them singletons. Source: a blood sample, taken at baseline and on roughly day 110 from a kidney transplant recipient. The receptors derive from a male patient aged 30 to 39 who had COVID-19 and was a kidney transplant recipient. Some T cells may arise from the graft donor.

This clonotype was detected ten times or more. The rearrangement links TRBV19 to TRBJ2-2; weak D call: TRBD1 (6 bases). The CDR3 sequence is 14 residues long. In germline, CDR1 is LNHDA, CDR2 SQIVND (reference sequence). With 7 bases removed from V and 1 base from J, the gap between germline ends came to 10 bases. The CDR3 DNA sequence: TGTGCCAGTAATTGGGGGCGGAACACCGGGGAGCTGTTTTTT. Its protein product is CASNWGRNTGELFF.

This clonotype was detected ten times or more. The junction shows a germline mismatch at one end, possibly a read error. The rearrangement uses TRBV2 and TRBJ2-7, with D perhaps TRBD2 (5 bases). The CDR3 sequence is 12 residues long. CDR1 is SNHLY and CDR2 is FYNNEI in the germline V gene. CDR3 sequence (DNA): TGTGTCAGCGGCCGGGGTGCCTACGAGCAGTACTTC. Encoded protein: CVSGRGAYEQYF.

This clonotype was counted ten times or more. The chain is built from TRBV27 and TRBJ2-2, with TRBD1 matching over 8 bases. V dropped 6 bases and J dropped 0; count of bases not matched to a gene: 6. Looked up from germline, CDR1 is MNHEY and CDR2 is SMNVEV (reference sequence). The CDR3 runs 16 residues. The chain's CDR3 is CASRPNRGSNTGELFF. CDR3 coding DNA: TGTGCCAGCAGGCCGAACAGGGGGTCGAACACCGGGGAGCTGTTTTTT.

This clonotype appeared a few times. Written as DNA, the CDR3 is TGTGCCAGCAGCTTAAGTCTCCTCAGGGGAGAGACCCAGTACTTC. Its protein product is CASSLSLLRGETQYF. V is TRBV7-9 and J is TRBJ2-5, with D perhaps matching TRBD1 (6 bases). The CDR3 extends over 15 amino acids. The V gene lost 2 bases and the J gene lost 4 bases, with 14 bases spanning the gap. Germline CDR1 and CDR2: SEHNR and FQNEAQ (reference sequence).

This sequence joins TRBV7-2 and TRBJ2-3, with a tentative D call TRBD1 (6 bases). Trimming took off 0 bases at V and 6 bases at J, with 10 bases between the two ends. Germline V gene sequence: CDR1 SGHTA, CDR2 FQGNSA. The CDR3 sequence is 14 residues long. The CDR3 bases are TGTGCCAGCAGCTTAGCGGACAGTATGGATACGCAGTATTTT. The encoded protein is CASSLADSMDTQYF.

In the case of this clonotype: This could be a read error, since a much larger clone is one nucleotide away. This chain uses TRBV12-5 with TRBJ2-7; perhaps TRBD1 as D (6 bases). Per germline, CDR1 LGHNT and CDR2 FRNRAP. CDR3 length: 14 amino acids. The CDR3 loop reads CTSVGDRSPYEQYF. In nucleotides, the CDR3 is TGTACTAGTGTCGGAGACAGGAGCCCCTACGAGCAGTACTTC.

This clonotype was recorded only once. Being one base from a much bigger clone, this may be a read error. The rearrangement uses TRBV6-8 and TRBJ1-2; D remains unclear. Per germline, CDR1 MNHGY and CDR2 SAAAGT. V was shortened by 3 bases and J by 6 bases, with 23 bases between the two germline ends. The CDR3 sequence is 17 residues long. CDR3 DNA: TGTGCCAGCAGTTATAGAGTACGCTCTAGAAAGACCCATGGCTACACCTTC. It encodes CASSYRVRSRKTHGYTF.

As regards this clonotype: This may be a read error: a much more frequent sequence differs by one nucleotide. The J gene is TRBJ1-2, the V gene TRBV6-5; D remains unclear. This CDR3 has 17 residues. Trimming stripped 5 bases from V and 4 bases from J, with 23 bases between. The germline gives CDR1 MNHEY, CDR2 SVGAGI. CDR3 amino acids: CASSMSDSMRKAYGYTF. CDR3 coding DNA: TGTGCCAGCAGTATGAGTGACTCTATGCGAAAGGCCTATGGCTACACCTTC.

In this sample, this clonotype turned up many times. The rearrangement uses TRBV5-1 and TRBJ2-4; no clear D. The germline V and J ends were trimmed by 0 bases and 7 bases, with 2 bases remaining between them. From germline, CDR1 is SGHRS and CDR2 YFSETQ. The CDR3 consists of 11 residues. The CDR3 region has the DNA TGCGCCAGCAGCTTGGCGAACATTCAGTACTTC. Amino acid sequence: CASSLANIQYF.

This clonotype has at least ten counts. V usage is TRBV2 and J usage is TRBJ1-5, with D possibly TRBD1 on 6 matching bases. V was clipped by 7 bases and J by 7 bases, with 17 bases between them. CDR1 SNHLY and CDR2 FYNNEI come from the germline V gene. The CDR3 consists of 14 residues. CDR3 region: CASNRGGTGQPQHF. CDR3 bases: TGTGCCAGCAACCGAGGGGGGACGGGACAGCCCCAGCATTTT.

This clonotype occurred a few times. The rearrangement links TRBV24-1 to TRBJ2-1; TRBD1 matches at 9 bases. CDR3 length equals 16 residues. The J segment lost 9 bases and the V segment lost 0 bases, leaving 8 bases of the junction unmatched. The germline CDR1 and CDR2 sequences are KGHDR and SFDVKD. The CDR3 region is CATSDLEGTGMGEQFF. The CDR3 DNA is TGTGCCACCAGTGATTTGGAAGGGACAGGGATGGGTGAGCAGTTCTTC.

This clonotype was observed at least ten times. The chain combines TRBV27 with TRBJ2-7; the D gene could be TRBD1 or TRBD2 (6 bases each). V lost 3 bases to trimming and J lost 6 bases, with 18 bases between them. CDR1 MNHEY and CDR2 SMNVEV come from the germline V gene (reference sequence). The CDR3 loop spans 15 amino acids. CDR3 sequence: CASSFETSWGAEQYF. CDR3 DNA sequence: TGTGCCAGCAGTTTCGAGACTAGTTGGGGGGCCGAGCAGTACTTC.

In regard to this clonotype: This sequence may be a read error, since a much larger clone differs from it by one base. The chain joins TRBV7-6 to TRBJ2-5, with 8 bases lining up with TRBD1. Looked up from germline, CDR1 is SGHVS and CDR2 is FNYEAQ. CDR3 length equals 18 residues. The junction had 19 bases not matched to a gene; V was cut back by 5 bases and J by 5 bases. The CDR3 sequence: CASSLYIGVGRGPETQYF. The CDR3 region has the DNA TGTGCCAGCAGCCTCTACATCGGGGTTGGCAGGGGGCCCGAGACCCAGTACTTC.

At least ten counts were recorded for this clonotype. The rearrangement uses TRBV15 and TRBJ1-5; 10 bases agree with TRBD1. The CDR3 consists of 16 residues. The J segment lost 4 bases and the V segment lost 2 bases, leaving 5 bases of the junction unmatched. Germline assignment: CDR1 LNHNV and CDR2 YYDKDF (reference sequence). DNA of the CDR3: TGTGCCACCAGCAGATCCGGGACAGGGGTGAATCAGCCCCAGCATTTT. Protein: CATSRSGTGVNQPQHF.

This clonotype was counted many times. The chain employs TRBV6-1 and TRBJ2-7; D possibly corresponds to TRBD1 (5 bases). V shed 2 bases and J shed 0 bases, with 8 bases lying between them. Germline V gene sequence: CDR1 MNHNS, CDR2 SASEGT. This CDR3 comprises 14 residues. In DNA, the CDR3 is TGTGCCAGCAGTGAAATTGGACACTCCTACGAGCAGTACTTC. Translating gives CASSEIGHSYEQYF.

The rearrangement joins TRBV4-2 to TRBJ2-1; TRBD2 matches 8 bases. Trimming removed 1 base from V and 0 bases from J; junction bases left unmatched: 8. CDR3 length: 18 residues. Germline values: CDR1 LGHNA, CDR2 YNFKEQ. CDR3 nucleotide sequence: TGTGCCAGCAGCCAAGCGGGGGGGCCCCAGGCCTCCTACAATGAGCAGTTCTTC. It yields the protein CASSQAGGPQASYNEQFF.

Many counts were recorded for this clonotype. The V call is TRBV6-9, the J call TRBJ1-2, with unresolved D. From germline, CDR1 is MNHGY and CDR2 SVAAGI. This CDR3 region has 17 residues. Trimming removed 4 bases at V and 4 bases at J, with 22 bases between. Written as DNA, the CDR3 is TGTGCCAGCAGTTGCGAGAGGCCTTACGGAAAGACCTATGGCTACACCTTC. This translates into CASSCERPYGKTYGYTF.

This clonotype appeared many times. J is TRBJ1-3 and V is TRBV5-1; TRBD1 matches 7 bases. The CDR3 has 15 residues. Germline V gene lookup returns CDR1 SGHRS and CDR2 YFSETQ. The ends lost 4 bases at V and 4 bases at J; junction bases unmatched: 8. The DNA of the CDR3 is TGCGCCAGCAGCGTAACAGGGGCGGGCGGAAACACCATATATTTT. This sequence encodes CASSVTGAGGNTIYF.

This clonotype came up many times. The V gene is TRBV21-1, the J gene TRBJ2-6. TRBV21-1 is recorded as a pseudogene. This CDR3 comprises 18 residues. The CDR3 region is CASSANVATTKSGQRLTF. As DNA, the CDR3 is TGTGCCAGCAGCGCCAACGTAGCTACAACAAAGTCGGGCCAACGTCTGACTTTC.

For this clonotype: A much more abundant neighbour one base away suggests this may be a read error. This sequence joins TRBV8-2 and TRBJ2-6; TRBD2 reflects the table's D call only, with no check against the DNA. TRBV8-2 is designated a pseudogene. The CDR3 is made up of 17 amino acids. The CDR3, as DNA: TGTGGCAAGAAAAGGAGGATAACACAAAGTCGGGCCAACGTCCTGACTTTC. Residues: CGKKRRITQSRANVLTF.